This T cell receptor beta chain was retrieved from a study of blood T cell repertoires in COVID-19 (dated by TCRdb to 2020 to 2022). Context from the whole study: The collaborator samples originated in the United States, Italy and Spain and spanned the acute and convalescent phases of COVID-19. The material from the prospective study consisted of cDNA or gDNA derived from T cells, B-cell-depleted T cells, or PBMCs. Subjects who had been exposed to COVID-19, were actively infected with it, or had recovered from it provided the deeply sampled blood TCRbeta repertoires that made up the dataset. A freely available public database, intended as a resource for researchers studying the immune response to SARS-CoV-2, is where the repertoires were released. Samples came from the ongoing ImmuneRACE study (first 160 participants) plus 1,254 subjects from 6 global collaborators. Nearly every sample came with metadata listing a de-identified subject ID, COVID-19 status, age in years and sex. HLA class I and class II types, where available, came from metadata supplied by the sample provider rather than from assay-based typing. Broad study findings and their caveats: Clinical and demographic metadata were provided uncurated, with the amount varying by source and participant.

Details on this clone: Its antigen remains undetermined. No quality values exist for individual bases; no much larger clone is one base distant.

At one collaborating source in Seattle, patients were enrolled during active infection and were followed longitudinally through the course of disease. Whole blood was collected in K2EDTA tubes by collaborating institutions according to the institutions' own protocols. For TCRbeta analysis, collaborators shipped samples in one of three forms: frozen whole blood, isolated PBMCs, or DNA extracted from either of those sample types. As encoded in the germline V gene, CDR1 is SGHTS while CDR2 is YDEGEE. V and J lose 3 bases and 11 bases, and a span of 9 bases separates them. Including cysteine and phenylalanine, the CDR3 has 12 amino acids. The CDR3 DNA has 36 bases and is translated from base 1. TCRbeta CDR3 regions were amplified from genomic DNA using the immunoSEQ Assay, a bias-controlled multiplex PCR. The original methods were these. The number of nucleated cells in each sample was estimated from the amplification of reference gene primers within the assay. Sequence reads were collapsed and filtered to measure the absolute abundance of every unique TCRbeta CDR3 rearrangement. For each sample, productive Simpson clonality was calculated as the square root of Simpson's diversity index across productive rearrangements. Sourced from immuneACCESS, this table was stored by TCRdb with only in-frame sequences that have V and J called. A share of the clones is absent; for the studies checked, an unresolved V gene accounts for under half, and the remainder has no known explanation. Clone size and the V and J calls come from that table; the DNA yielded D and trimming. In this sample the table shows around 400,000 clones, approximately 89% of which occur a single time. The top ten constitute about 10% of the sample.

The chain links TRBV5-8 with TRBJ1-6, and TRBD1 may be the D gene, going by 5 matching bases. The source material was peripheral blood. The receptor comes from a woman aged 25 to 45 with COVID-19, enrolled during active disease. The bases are TGTGCCAGCAGCTGGGAGGGGCCACCCCTCCACTTT. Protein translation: CASSWEGPPLHF.